The source of this T cell receptor beta chain is a study of T cell responses to AZD1222 COVID-19 vaccine. Per germline, CDR1 ENHRY and CDR2 SYGVKD. The CDR3 loop spans 16 amino acids. The junction had 12 bases not matched to a gene; V was cut back by 5 bases and J by 7 bases. Assay used: immunoSEQ multiplex PCR; TCRdb lists only in-frame clones, some missing. The repertoire includes roughly 130,000 clones, roughly nine tenths of them detected once, and 1.4% to 1.5% sits in the top ten. The gene calls are TRBV10-3 and TRBJ2-3; 10 bases map to TRBD1. This clonotype originated in an adult in good health. The sequenced sample was peripheral blood, obtained on day 0 of AZD1222 vaccination. The CDR3 coding sequence is TGTGCCATCAGTACGGGACAGGGGATCGCGGGGTATACGCAGTATTTT. It specifies CAISTGQGIAGYTQYF.